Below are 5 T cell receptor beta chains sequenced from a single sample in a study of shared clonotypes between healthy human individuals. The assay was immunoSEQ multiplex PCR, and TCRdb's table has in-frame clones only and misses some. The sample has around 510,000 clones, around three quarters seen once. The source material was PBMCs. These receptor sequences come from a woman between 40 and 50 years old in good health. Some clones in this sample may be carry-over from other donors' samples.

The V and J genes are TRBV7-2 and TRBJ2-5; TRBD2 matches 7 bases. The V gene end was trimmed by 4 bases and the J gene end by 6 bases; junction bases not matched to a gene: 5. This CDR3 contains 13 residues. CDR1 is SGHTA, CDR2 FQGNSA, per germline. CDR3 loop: CASSSSGLKTQYF. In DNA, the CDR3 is TGTGCCAGCAGCTCCTCGGGACTAAAGACCCAGTACTTC.

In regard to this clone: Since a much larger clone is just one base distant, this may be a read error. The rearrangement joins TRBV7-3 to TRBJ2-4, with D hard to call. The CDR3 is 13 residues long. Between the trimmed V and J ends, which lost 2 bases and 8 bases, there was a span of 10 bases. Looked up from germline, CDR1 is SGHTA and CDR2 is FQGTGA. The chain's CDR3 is CASSLQSRDIQYF. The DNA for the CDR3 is TGTGCCAGCAGCTTACAGAGTAGGGACATTCAGTACTTC.

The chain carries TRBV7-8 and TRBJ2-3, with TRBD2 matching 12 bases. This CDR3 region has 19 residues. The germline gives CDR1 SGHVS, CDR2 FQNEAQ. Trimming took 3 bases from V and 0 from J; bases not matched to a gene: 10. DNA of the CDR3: TGTGCCAGCAGCTTCGAACGGACGCTAGCGGGAGGGAGCACAGATACGCAGTATTTT. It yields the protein CASSFERTLAGGSTDTQYF. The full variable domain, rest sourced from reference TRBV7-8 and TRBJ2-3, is GAGVSQSPRYKVAKRGQDVALRCDPISGHVSLFWYQQALGQGPEFLTYFQNEAQLDKSGLPSDRFFAERPEGSVSTLKIQRTQQEDSAVYLCASSFERTLAGGSTDTQYFGPGTRLTVL.

CDR3 DNA: TGTGCCAGCAGCCAATCTGGCGGTTCCTACAATGAGCAGTTCTTC. It translates to CASSQSGGSYNEQFF. The J gene is TRBJ2-1, the V gene TRBV9; D not resolved. Trimming left V 4 bases short and J 1 base short, with 12 bases between. Germline loops: CDR1 SGDLS, CDR2 YYNGEE. The length of the CDR3 is 15 residues.

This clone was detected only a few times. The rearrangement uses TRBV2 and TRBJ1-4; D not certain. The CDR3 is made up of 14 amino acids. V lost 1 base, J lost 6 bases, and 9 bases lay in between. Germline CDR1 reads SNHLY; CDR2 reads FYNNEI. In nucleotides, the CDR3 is TGTGCCAGCAGTGAAGGGCAGTTATATGAAAAACTGTTTTTT. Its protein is CASSEGQLYEKLFF.